These T cell receptor beta chains were read from a single sample in a study of blood T cell repertoires in COVID-19. Sequencing used immunoSEQ multiplex PCR; TCRdb keeps in-frame clones, though not all of them. The sample records some 250,000 clones, 86% being singletons. The source material was peripheral blood. These receptors originate from a woman aged 25 to 39 who had recovered from COVID-19. CDR3s include the opening cysteine and the closing phenylalanine or tryptophan. A D gene is named only where the DNA matches it firmly. Size tells how often a clone was seen (once, few, many) or the class of an expanded clone, and some rows leave it out.

>TRBV4-1|TRBD1|-|TRBJ1-4
CASSMDRGTTNEKLFF
TGCGCCAGCAGCATGGACAGGGGCACAACTAATGAAAAACTGTTTTTT
>TRBV4-1|-|-|TRBJ1-5
CASSQRNSLNQPQHF
TGCGCCAGCAGCCAAAGGAACAGCCTTAATCAGCCCCAGCATTTT
>TRBV15|-|-|TRBJ1-5
CATSRDRGNQPQHF
TGTGCCACCAGCAGAGACAGGGGCAATCAGCCCCAGCATTTT
>TRBV5-5|-|-|TRBJ2-1
CASSPQPRAHNEQFF
TGTGCCAGCAGCCCACAGCCCAGGGCCCATAATGAGCAGTTCTTC
>TRBV7-9|TRBD2|-|TRBJ2-7
CASSPGGGYEQYF
TGTGCCAGCAGCCCCGGGGGGGGGTACGAGCAGTACTTC
>TRBV11-2|-|-|TRBJ1-1
CASTLGGREAFF
TGTGCCAGCACCTTGGGGGGGCGAGAAGCTTTCTTT
>TRBV18|TRBD1|-|TRBJ1-5
CASSPGSQGVNSNQPQHF
TGTGCCAGCTCACCCGGTAGCCAGGGGGTCAATAGCAATCAGCCCCAGCATTTT
>TRBV6-5|-|-|TRBJ2-7
CASSYGPPGAAYEQYF
TGTGCCAGCAGTTACGGTCCCCCAGGGGCCGCCTACGAGCAGTACTTC
>TRBV7-3|TRBD1|-|TRBJ2-2
CASSSMGTGLLAGELFF
TGTGCCAGCAGTTCCATGGGGACAGGTTTATTGGCCGGGGAGCTGTTTTTT
>TRBV6-5|TRBD1|-|TRBJ1-2
CASRRSQGARGYTF
TGTGCCAGCAGGCGCTCACAGGGGGCGCGTGGCTACACCTTC
>TRBV19|-|-|TRBJ1-5
CASSIKVDRVQPQHF
TGTGCCAGTAGTATAAAAGTGGACAGAGTTCAGCCCCAGCATTTT
>TRBV7-2|-|-|TRBJ2-3
CASSLGLGLSTDTQYF
TGTGCCAGCAGCTTAGGGTTGGGACTGTCCACAGATACGCAGTATTTT
>TRBV10-3|-|-|TRBJ2-3
CAIKQGSTDTQYF
TGTGCCATCAAACAGGGCAGCACAGATACGCAGTATTTT
>TRBV9|TRBD2|-|TRBJ2-3
CASSARGGISTDTQYF
TGTGCCAGCAGCGCAAGGGGAGGGATTTCCACAGATACGCAGTATTTT
>TRBV7-3|TRBD2|-|TRBJ2-1
CASSLTLAGSYNEQFF
TGTGCCAGCAGCTTAACACTAGCGGGCTCCTACAATGAGCAGTTCTTC
>TRBV7-3|-|-|TRBJ2-5
CASSLWGEETQYF
TGTGCCAGCAGCTTATGGGGGGAAGAGACCCAGTACTTC
>TRBV2|-|-|TRBJ2-7
CASTRTSPYEQYF
TGTGCCAGCACTCGGACATCTCCCTACGAGCAGTACTTC
>TRBV7-3|-|once|TRBJ1-1
CASSLSSGPGANTEAFF
TGTGCCAGCAGCTTAAGTTCTGGGCCAGGGGCGAACACTGAAGCTTTCTTT
>TRBV3-1/TRBV3-2|-|few|TRBJ1-2
CASSQARGGYTF
TGTGCCAGCAGCCAAGCCAGGGGTGGCTACACCTTC
>TRBV5-1|TRBD1|-|TRBJ1-1
CASSRTGTGGLNTEAFF
TGCGCCAGCAGCCGAACCGGGACAGGGGGTTTGAACACTGAAGCTTTCTTT
>TRBV4-2|TRBD2|-|TRBJ2-1
CASSQDVGTSGGRWQFF
TGTGCCAGCAGCCAAGACGTTGGGACTAGCGGGGGGCGTTGGCAGTTCTTC
>TRBV5-1|TRBD1|-|TRBJ1-1
CASSLGLTGVATEAFF
TGCGCCAGCAGCTTGGGACTTACAGGGGTAGCCACTGAAGCTTTCTTT
>TRBV29-1|-|-|TRBJ1-2
CSVEERYGYTF
TGCAGCGTTGAAGAGCGATATGGCTACACCTTC
>TRBV6-1|TRBD1|-|TRBJ2-7
CASSEFVFVTGSDEQYF
TGTGCCAGCAGTGAGTTCGTTTTTGTGACAGGGTCCGACGAGCAGTACTTC
>TRBV7-2|TRBD2|-|TRBJ2-5
CASSQRLAGLETQYF
TGTGCCAGCAGCCAACGACTAGCGGGGTTGGAGACCCAGTACTTC
>TRBV12-3/TRBV12-4|-|-|TRBJ2-7
CASMSGGTGEQYF
TGTGCCAGCATGAGCGGCGGGACGGGGGAGCAGTACTTC
>TRBV7-4|TRBD1|-|TRBJ1-5
CASSLEILTRDRGPKNNQPQHF
TGTGCCAGCAGCTTAGAAATACTAACCCGGGACAGGGGCCCGAAGAACAATCAGCCCCAGCATTTT
>TRBV6-5|-|-|TRBJ2-7
CASSPPGGVYEQYF
TGTGCCAGCAGCCCACCTGGCGGGGTTTACGAGCAGTACTTC
>TRBV5-4|-|-|TRBJ2-5
CASSLKGQGQETQYF
TGTGCCAGCAGCTTAAAGGGACAAGGACAAGAGACCCAGTACTTC
>TRBV27|TRBD2|-|TRBJ2-3
CASSAGLAVSTDTQYF
TGTGCCAGCAGTGCGGGACTAGCGGTGAGCACAGATACGCAGTATTTT
>TRBV12-2|-|-|TRBJ1-4
CASRLRGTGEKLFF
TGTGCAAGTCGCCTCAGGGGGACAGGTGAAAAACTGTTTTTT
>TRBV27|-|-|TRBJ2-2
CASSVQGPYNTGELFF
TGTGCCAGCAGTGTGCAGGGTCCTTATAACACCGGGGAGCTGTTTTTT
>TRBV4-3|-|-|TRBJ2-7
CASSQDLRQGRGEQYF
TGCGCCAGCAGCCAAGATTTACGGCAGGGAAGAGGCGAGCAGTACTTC
>TRBV20-1|TRBD2|-|TRBJ2-3
CSASGASGFPRTDTQYF
TGCAGTGCTAGTGGGGCTAGCGGCTTCCCGCGCACAGATACGCAGTATTTT
>TRBV27|TRBD1|-|TRBJ1-1
CASSSRDRVGAFF
TGTGCCAGCAGTTCTCGTGACAGGGTAGGAGCTTTCTTT